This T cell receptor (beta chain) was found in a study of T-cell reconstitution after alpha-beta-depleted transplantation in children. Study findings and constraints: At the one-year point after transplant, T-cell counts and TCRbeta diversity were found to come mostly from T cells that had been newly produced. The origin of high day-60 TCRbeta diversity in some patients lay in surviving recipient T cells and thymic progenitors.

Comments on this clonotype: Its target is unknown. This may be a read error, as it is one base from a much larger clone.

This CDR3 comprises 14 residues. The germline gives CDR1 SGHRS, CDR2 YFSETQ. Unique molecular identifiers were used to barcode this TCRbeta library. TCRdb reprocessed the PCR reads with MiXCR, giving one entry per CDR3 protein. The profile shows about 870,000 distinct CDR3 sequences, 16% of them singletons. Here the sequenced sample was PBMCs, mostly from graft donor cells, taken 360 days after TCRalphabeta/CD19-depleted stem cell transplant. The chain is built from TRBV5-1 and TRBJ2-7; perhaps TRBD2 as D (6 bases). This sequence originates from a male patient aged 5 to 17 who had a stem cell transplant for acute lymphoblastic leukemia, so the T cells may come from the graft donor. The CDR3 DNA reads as TGCGCCAGCAGCTTGGGCCCGGGAGAAGACGAGCAGCACTTC. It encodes CASSLGPGEDEQHF. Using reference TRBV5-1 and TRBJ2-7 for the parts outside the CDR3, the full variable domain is KAGVTQTPRYLIKTRGQQVTLSCSPISGHRSVSWYQQTPGQGLQFLFEYFSETQRNKGNFPGRFSGRQFSNSRSEMNVSTLELGDSALYLCASSLGPGEDEQHFGPGTRLTVT.